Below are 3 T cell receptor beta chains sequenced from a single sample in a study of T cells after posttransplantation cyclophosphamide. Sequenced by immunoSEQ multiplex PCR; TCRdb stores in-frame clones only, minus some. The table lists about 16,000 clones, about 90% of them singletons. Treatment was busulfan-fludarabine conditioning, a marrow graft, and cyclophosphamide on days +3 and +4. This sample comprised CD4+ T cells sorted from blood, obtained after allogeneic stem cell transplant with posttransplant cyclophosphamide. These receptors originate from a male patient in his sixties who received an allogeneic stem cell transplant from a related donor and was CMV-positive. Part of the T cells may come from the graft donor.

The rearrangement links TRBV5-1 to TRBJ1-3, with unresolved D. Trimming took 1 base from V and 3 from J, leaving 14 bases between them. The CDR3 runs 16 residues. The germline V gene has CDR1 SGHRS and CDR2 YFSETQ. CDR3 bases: TGCGCCAGCAGCTTGTTGGCAGGTAGCGGTGGAAACACCATATATTTT. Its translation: CASSLLAGSGGNTIYF.

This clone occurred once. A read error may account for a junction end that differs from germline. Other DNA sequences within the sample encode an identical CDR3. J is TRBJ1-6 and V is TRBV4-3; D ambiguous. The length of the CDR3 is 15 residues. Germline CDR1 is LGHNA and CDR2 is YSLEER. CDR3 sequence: CASSQAVRNNSPLHF. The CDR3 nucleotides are TGCGCCAGCAGCCAAGCCGTCAGGAATAATTCCCCCCTCCACTTT.

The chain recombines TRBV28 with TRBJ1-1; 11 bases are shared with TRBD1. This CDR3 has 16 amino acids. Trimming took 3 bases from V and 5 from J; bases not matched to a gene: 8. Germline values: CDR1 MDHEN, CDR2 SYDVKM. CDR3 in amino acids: CASSLGGTGGWTEAFF. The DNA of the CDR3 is TGTGCCAGCAGTTTGGGGGGGACAGGGGGTTGGACTGAAGCTTTCTTT.